Listed below are T cell receptor beta chains from one sample, sequenced in a study of STAT5B mutations in CD4+ large granular lymphocyte leukemia. Using immunoSEQ multiplex PCR, the repertoire was profiled, and TCRdb retains in-frame clones only, with some absent. The sample has tens of thousands of clones; 60% to 80% are singletons. Sequencing was performed on CD4+ T cells from blood buffy coats. The receptors stem from a human donor in good health. Both conserved end residues are part of each CDR3. A D gene is named only where the DNA matches it firmly. Some rows have no size entry. The others give once, few or many, or a class for an expanded clone.

clone size: NA
CDR3 length: 13
D gene: NA
V gene: TRBV7-9
J gene: TRBJ1-6
CDR3 DNA: TGTGCCAGCAGCTTGGGACTGCTTTCACCCCTCCACTTT
CDR3 protein: CASSLGLLSPLHF

clone size: NA
CDR3 length: 15
D gene: NA
V gene: TRBV15
J gene: TRBJ2-2
CDR3 DNA: TGTGCCACCAGCATGGAGGGGACGGCCACCGGGGAGCTGTTTTTT
CDR3 protein: CATSMEGTATGELFF

clone size: NA
CDR3 length: 12
D gene: NA
V gene: TRBV29-1
J gene: TRBJ2-7
CDR3 DNA: TGCAGCGTTGCCCTAGAGGTGGGCGAGCAGTACTTC
CDR3 protein: CSVALEVGEQYF

clone size: NA
CDR3 length: 15
D gene: NA
V gene: TRBV5-1
J gene: TRBJ1-1
CDR3 DNA: TGCGACAGCAGCTTTTCGGGGGCTCGGAACACTGAAGCTTTCTTT
CDR3 protein: CDSSFSGARNTEAFF

clone size: NA
CDR3 length: 14
D gene: NA
V gene: TRBV6-5
J gene: TRBJ1-6
CDR3 DNA: TGTGCCAGCAGTTACCGGGCAGAGAATTCACCCCTCCACTTT
CDR3 protein: CASSYRAENSPLHF

clone size: NA
CDR3 length: 14
D gene: NA
V gene: TRBV7-2
J gene: TRBJ2-1
CDR3 DNA: TGTGCCAGCAGCTTAGCACTAGTTTTCGGTGAGCAGTTCTTC
CDR3 protein: CASSLALVFGEQFF

clone size: NA
CDR3 length: 15
D gene: NA
V gene: TRBV11-2
J gene: TRBJ1-5
CDR3 DNA: TGTGCCAGCAGCTTAGGCAGTGTGAGGAATCAGCCCCAGCATTTT
CDR3 protein: CASSLGSVRNQPQHF

clone size: few
CDR3 length: 14
D gene: NA
V gene: TRBV27
J gene: TRBJ1-1
CDR3 DNA: TGTGCCAGCGCCTTTATGGGGAGAAACACTGAAGCTTTCTTT
CDR3 protein: CASAFMGRNTEAFF

clone size: NA
CDR3 length: 16
D gene: TRBD1
V gene: TRBV5-6
J gene: TRBJ1-1
CDR3 DNA: TGTGCCAGCAGCTCAACAAACAGGGGGCGTCGTACTGAAGCTTTCTTT
CDR3 protein: CASSSTNRGRRTEAFF

clone size: NA
CDR3 length: 16
D gene: TRBD1
V gene: TRBV5-6
J gene: TRBJ2-2
CDR3 DNA: TGTGCCAGCAGCTTGAGGGACAGGGGGCGGACCGGGGAGCTGTTTTTT
CDR3 protein: CASSLRDRGRTGELFF

clone size: once
CDR3 length: 12
D gene: NA
V gene: TRBV28
J gene: TRBJ1-2
CDR3 DNA: TGTGCCAGCAGCCCAGCAGGGCCCTCCTACACCTTC
CDR3 protein: CASSPAGPSYTF

clone size: NA
CDR3 length: 15
D gene: TRBD1
V gene: TRBV6-5
J gene: TRBJ1-2
CDR3 DNA: TGTGCCAGCACCACCCGGGACAGGGCTCTCTATGGCTACACCTTC
CDR3 protein: CASTTRDRALYGYTF

clone size: NA
CDR3 length: 13
D gene: NA
V gene: TRBV6-5
J gene: TRBJ1-2
CDR3 DNA: TGTGCCACTTCCCCTGGGGGAGGAGGGGGCTACACCTTC
CDR3 protein: CATSPGGGGGYTF

clone size: NA
CDR3 length: 11
D gene: NA
V gene: TRBV2
J gene: TRBJ1-1
CDR3 DNA: TGTGCCAGCAACCCCAACACTGAAGCTTTCTTT
CDR3 protein: CASNPNTEAFF

clone size: NA
CDR3 length: 15
D gene: NA
V gene: TRBV6-1
J gene: TRBJ1-5
CDR3 DNA: TGTGCCAGCAGTGAAAACCCTATGCGCAATCAGCCCCAGCATTTT
CDR3 protein: CASSENPMRNQPQHF

clone size: NA
CDR3 length: 13
D gene: NA
V gene: TRBV2
J gene: TRBJ1-1
CDR3 DNA: TGTGCCAGCAGTGGAGACCGGAGGACTGAAGCTTTCTTT
CDR3 protein: CASSGDRRTEAFF

clone size: NA
CDR3 length: 15
D gene: TRBD1
V gene: TRBV7-2
J gene: TRBJ1-2
CDR3 DNA: TGTGCCAGCAGCTACGGACAGGTCGCCGAGTATGGCTACACCTTC
CDR3 protein: CASSYGQVAEYGYTF

clone size: NA
CDR3 length: 12
D gene: NA
V gene: TRBV29-1
J gene: TRBJ2-7
CDR3 DNA: TGCAGCGTTGGCCCCGACCTCTACGAGCAGTACTTC
CDR3 protein: CSVGPDLYEQYF

clone size: NA
CDR3 length: 13
D gene: NA
V gene: TRBV29-1
J gene: TRBJ2-2
CDR3 DNA: TGCAGCGTCCGACTACCGAACACCGGGGAGCTGTTTTTT
CDR3 protein: CSVRLPNTGELFF

clone size: NA
CDR3 length: 15
D gene: NA
V gene: TRBV6-5
J gene: TRBJ1-3
CDR3 DNA: TGTGCCAGCAGTTACTTAGGTAGCTCTGGAAACACCATATATTTT
CDR3 protein: CASSYLGSSGNTIYF

clone size: NA
CDR3 length: 14
D gene: TRBD1
V gene: TRBV7-2
J gene: TRBJ1-2
CDR3 DNA: TGTGCCAGCAGCTTAACGGGACAGAACTATGGCTACACCTTC
CDR3 protein: CASSLTGQNYGYTF

clone size: NA
CDR3 length: 15
D gene: NA
V gene: TRBV25-1
J gene: TRBJ1-6
CDR3 DNA: TGTGCCAGCAGTTTGACCGGGACTTATAATTCACCCCTCCACTTT
CDR3 protein: CASSLTGTYNSPLHF

clone size: NA
CDR3 length: 17
D gene: NA
V gene: TRBV10-3
J gene: TRBJ1-1
CDR3 DNA: TGTGCCATCAGTGAGAGGGACCGAGGGGGGATGAACACTGAAGCTTTCTTT
CDR3 protein: CAISERDRGGMNTEAFF

clone size: NA
CDR3 length: 14
D gene: NA
V gene: TRBV6-5
J gene: TRBJ1-1
CDR3 DNA: TGTGCCAGCAGCAGTTGGGGAGGGGGAAATGAAGCTTTCTTT
CDR3 protein: CASSSWGGGNEAFF

clone size: few
CDR3 length: 14
D gene: TRBD1
V gene: TRBV6-5
J gene: TRBJ1-1
CDR3 DNA: TGTGCCAGCAGGCCCCCAGGGGGTGGGACTGAAGCTTTCTTT
CDR3 protein: CASRPPGGGTEAFF

clone size: NA
CDR3 length: 14
D gene: NA
V gene: TRBV5-1
J gene: TRBJ2-7
CDR3 DNA: TGCGCCAGCAGCTTGGCGACAGAGTCCTACGAGCAGTACTTC
CDR3 protein: CASSLATESYEQYF

clone size: NA
CDR3 length: 16
D gene: TRBD2
V gene: TRBV7-9
J gene: TRBJ2-5
CDR3 DNA: TGTGCCAGCAGCTCTGGACTAGCGGGGGACCGGGAGACCCAGTACTTC
CDR3 protein: CASSSGLAGDRETQYF